Sequencing of this T cell receptor (beta chain) was carried out in a study of T cells in Graves' hyperthyroidism and ophthalmopathy. The V gene lost 5 bases and the J gene lost 3 bases, with 11 bases spanning the gap. The CDR3 extends over 15 amino acids. Germline V gene sequence: CDR1 MDHEN, CDR2 SYDVKM. The TCR beta CDR3 regions underwent amplification using RNA transcripts as the source. An initial round of RT-PCR targeting the TCR CDR3 relied on the HTBI primer set. MiXCR, applied by TCRdb to the multiplex PCR reads, yields one record per CDR3 protein. The profile covers a few hundred thousand distinct CDR3 sequences, with 15% to 19% appearing a single time and around 7.5% taken by the ten largest. Clinical symptoms, serum thyroxine and TRAb, thyroid ultrasound and orbital computed tomography were used for the diagnoses. In its sample, this clonotype was seen many times.

The sequencing input was blood. The gene calls are TRBV28 and TRBJ2-6, with unresolved D. This TCR was recovered from a woman in her thirties with Graves' hyperthyroidism. CDR3 bases: TGTGCCAGCAGTCCCGGGTCAGTTGGGGCCAACGTCCTGACTTTC. This gives the protein CASSPGSVGANVLTF.